One and the same sample provided the 23 T cell receptor beta chains below, sequenced in a study of T cell changes during pregnancy in multiple sclerosis. Profiled with immunoSEQ multiplex PCR; TCRdb holds only in-frame clones, not every one. The sample lists around 58,000 clones, roughly nine tenths occurring once. Specimen: CD4+ T cells from peripheral blood mononuclear cells, collected after pregnancy. These receptors were obtained from a female donor in good health, enrolled as a control in a pregnancy study.

The chain links TRBV18 to TRBJ1-3; tentatively, D is TRBD1 (5 bases). This CDR3 contains 16 residues. CDR1 is KGHSH and CDR2 is LQKENI in the germline V gene. Trimming took 7 bases from V and 2 from J, leaving 18 bases between them. This CDR3 reads CASFFAGGSTGNTIYF. The DNA for the CDR3 is TGTGCCAGCTTTTTCGCGGGGGGATCAACTGGAAACACCATATATTTT.

The table lists this clone with a count of one. The V and J genes are TRBV6-5 and TRBJ2-7; 7 bases agree with TRBD2. After removal of 4 bases from V and 4 bases from J, the junction contained 7 bases not matched to a gene. The germline gives CDR1 MNHEY, CDR2 SVGAGI. The CDR3 sequence is 14 residues long. The CDR3 DNA is TGTGCCAGCAGTTTGAGCGGGGCCGGGTACGAGCAGTACTTC. Translation: CASSLSGAGYEQYF.

This clone was seen more than once but under ten times. Other DNA sequences from this sample encode an identical CDR3 as well. V is TRBV19 and J is TRBJ1-1; maybe TRBD1 (5 bases). V lost 2 bases and J 5 bases, leaving 12 bases between the germline ends. Looked up from germline, CDR1 is LNHDA and CDR2 is SQIVND (reference sequence). The CDR3 has 14 amino acids. The CDR3 nucleotides are TGTGCCAGTAGTATACAGGGCCGGGGGACTGAAGCTTTCTTT. The encoded protein is CASSIQGRGTEAFF.

This chain uses TRBV5-6 with TRBJ1-5, with TRBD1 matching over 10 bases. The CDR3 contains 18 residues. Germline assignment: CDR1 SGHDT and CDR2 YYEEEE. The trim removed 3 bases at V and 0 bases at J, leaving 9 bases unmatched. This CDR3 reads CASSSYRQGAFSNQPQHF. CDR3 sequence (DNA): TGTGCCAGCAGCTCCTATAGACAGGGGGCATTTAGCAATCAGCCCCAGCATTTT.

For the CDR3, the DNA is TGTGCCAGCGAAATCGGACAGGGCCAGTTCTTC. Translating it yields CASEIGQGQFF. V usage is TRBV11-1 and J usage is TRBJ2-1, with 8 bases lining up with TRBD1. J was trimmed by 13 bases and V by 8 bases; bases with no gene match: 7. CDR3 length: 11 residues. The germline V gene encodes CDR1 SGHAT and CDR2 FQDESV (reference sequence).

This chain links TRBV7-8 with TRBJ1-5; 8 positions agree with TRBD1. V shed 4 bases and J 5 bases; nucleotides not matched to a gene: 10. The V gene's germline CDR1 is SGHVS and CDR2 FQNEAQ. The CDR3 covers 16 residues. The CDR3 is CASSSRRAGGDQPQHF. CDR3 DNA sequence: TGTGCCAGCAGCTCCCGGAGGGCAGGGGGCGATCAGCCCCAGCATTTT. Full variable domain (missing parts from reference TRBV7-8 and TRBJ1-5): GAGVSQSPRYKVAKRGQDVALRCDPISGHVSLFWYQQALGQGPEFLTYFQNEAQLDKSGLPSDRFFAERPEGSVSTLKIQRTQQEDSAVYLCASSSRRAGGDQPQHFGDGTRLSIL.

The genes are TRBV2 and TRBJ1-2, with a weak D call TRBD1 (5 bases). This CDR3 has 13 residues. The V and J ends lost 4 bases and 1 base respectively, with 7 bases between them. Germline lookup yields CDR1 SNHLY and CDR2 FYNNEI. The CDR3 protein is CASSGGVNYGYTF. The CDR3 bases are TGTGCCAGCAGTGGGGGGGTTAACTATGGCTACACCTTC.

This clone was counted a single time. As DNA, the CDR3 is TGTGCCAGTAGTTATGGACAGACCAATCAGCCCCAGCATTTT. This encodes CASSYGQTNQPQHF. This chain links TRBV19 with TRBJ1-5; possibly TRBD1 for D (6 bases). This CDR3 comprises 14 residues. Trimming removed 5 bases at V and 3 bases at J, with 11 bases between. Germline V lookup: CDR1 LNHDA, CDR2 SQIVND (reference sequence).

Only one count was recorded for this clone. The chain carries TRBV19 and TRBJ1-4, with D unresolved. Germline-derived CDR1 and CDR2 are LNHDA and SQIVND (reference sequence). The CDR3 has 14 amino acids. Trimming left V 3 bases short and J 3 bases short, with 8 bases between. This chain's CDR3 is CASSIEASNEKLFF. The CDR3, as DNA: TGTGCCAGTAGTATTGAGGCCTCTAATGAAAAACTGTTTTTT. Filled out from reference TRBV19 and TRBJ1-4, the complete variable domain reads DGGITQSPKYLFRKEGQNVTLSCEQNLNHDAMYWYRQDPGQGLRLIYYSQIVNDFQKGDIAEGYSVSREKKESFPLTVTSAQKNPTAFYLCASSIEASNEKLFFGSGTQLSVL.

The genes are TRBV27 and TRBJ1-3, with D possibly being TRBD1 (5 bases). The germline gives CDR1 MNHEY, CDR2 SMNVEV (reference sequence). Trimming removed 5 bases at V and 7 bases at J, with 18 bases between. The CDR3 totals 15 residues. CDR3 in amino acids: CASSPRAGGLNTIYF. The CDR3 DNA sequence: TGTGCCAGCAGTCCGCGCGCCGGGGGATTGAACACCATATATTTT.

J is TRBJ1-5 and V is TRBV5-8; 9 bases are shared with TRBD1. Germline V gives CDR1 SGHTS, CDR2 YDEGEE. This CDR3 has 16 amino acids. V shed 4 bases, J shed 0 bases, and the junction held 5 bases outside the gene matches. The CDR3 region is CASSLWTGDSNQPQHF. The CDR3 nucleotides are TGTGCCAGCAGCCTCTGGACAGGGGATAGCAATCAGCCCCAGCATTTT.

This chain connects TRBV2 to TRBJ1-6, with a tentative D call TRBD1 (6 bases). There are 15 residues in the CDR3. Per the germline V gene, CDR1 is SNHLY and CDR2 is FYNNEI. Deletions cut 8 bases from V and 0 bases from J, with 11 bases between. The CDR3 is CASGEGHSYNSPLHF. The CDR3 bases are TGTGCCAGCGGGGAGGGACACTCCTATAATTCACCCCTCCACTTT.

The rearrangement links TRBV7-3 to TRBJ2-3; 7 bases align to TRBD1. Germline V lookup: CDR1 SGHTA, CDR2 FQGTGA. V lost 5 bases and J lost 2; bases outside the gene matches: 13. CDR3 length equals 17 residues. CDR3: CASSPPGTDPFTDTQYF. Written as DNA, the CDR3 is TGTGCCAGCAGCCCTCCAGGGACAGACCCCTTCACAGATACGCAGTATTTT. Combining the CDR3 with reference TRBV7-3 and TRBJ2-3 gives the whole variable domain GAGVSQTPSNKVTEKGKYVELRCDPISGHTALYWYRQSLGQGPEFLIYFQGTGAADDSGLPNDRFFAVRPEGSVSTLKIQRTERGDSAVYLCASSPPGTDPFTDTQYFGPGTRLTVL.

This chain links TRBV7-2 with TRBJ2-7, with D perhaps TRBD2 (5 bases). V was trimmed by 5 bases and J by 4 bases, leaving 12 bases between them. This CDR3 is 13 amino acids long. Germline CDR1 and CDR2: SGHTA and FQGNSA. The CDR3 reads CASSRPPGYEQYF. The CDR3 DNA is TGTGCCAGCAGCCGTCCTCCGGGGTACGAGCAGTACTTC.

This CDR3 is CASSLGTAKDTEAFF. The CDR3 DNA reads as TGCGCCAGCAGCCTGGGGACAGCCAAAGACACTGAAGCTTTCTTT. The chain employs TRBV5-1 and TRBJ1-1; 7 bases align to TRBD1. The CDR3 consists of 15 residues. Germline values: CDR1 SGHRS, CDR2 YFSETQ. V shed 4 bases and J 3 bases; nucleotides not matched to a gene: 9.

This clone is a singleton in its sample. The rearrangement joins TRBV19 to TRBJ1-4; unclear D gene. Trimming took 5 bases from V and 0 from J, leaving 10 bases between them. Per germline, CDR1 LNHDA and CDR2 SQIVND (reference sequence). This CDR3 comprises 15 residues. This CDR3 is CASSPQAATNEKLFF. The DNA for the CDR3 is TGTGCCAGTAGTCCTCAGGCAGCAACTAATGAAAAACTGTTTTTT. Drawing the rest from reference TRBV19 and TRBJ1-4, the complete variable domain is DGGITQSPKYLFRKEGQNVTLSCEQNLNHDAMYWYRQDPGQGLRLIYYSQIVNDFQKGDIAEGYSVSREKKESFPLTVTSAQKNPTAFYLCASSPQAATNEKLFFGSGTQLSVL.

The gene calls are TRBV18 and TRBJ2-7, with D possibly TRBD2 on 6 matching bases. This CDR3 spans 13 amino acids. The germline V and J ends were trimmed by 3 bases and 3 bases, with 9 bases remaining between them. CDR1 is KGHSH, CDR2 LQKENI, per germline. Here the CDR3 DNA reads TGTGCCAGCTCACCGGAGGGGTTCTACGAGCAGTACTTC. Translated, it gives CASSPEGFYEQYF.

The rearrangement links TRBV19 to TRBJ2-1, with TRBD2 matching 7 bases. The CDR3 contains 13 residues. J gave up 9 bases and V 5 bases, and 7 bases lay outside the gene matches. Germline CDR1 is LNHDA and CDR2 is SQIVND (reference sequence). The CDR3 protein is CASSQTSSVEQFF. CDR3 DNA: TGTGCCAGTAGTCAGACTAGCTCTGTTGAGCAGTTCTTC.

The chain is built from TRBV11-3 and TRBJ2-7, with 8 bases identical to TRBD2. Germline V CDR1 and CDR2: SGHNT, YENEEA. The trim removed 7 bases at V and 2 bases at J, leaving 4 bases unmatched. This CDR3 comprises 13 residues. The CDR3 sequence is CASTRGGPYEQYF. The CDR3 DNA follows: TGTGCCAGCACCCGGGGGGGGCCCTACGAGCAGTACTTC.

The V and J genes are TRBV5-4 and TRBJ1-1; maybe TRBD1 (6 bases). This CDR3 contains 14 residues. V lost 0 bases to trimming and J lost 1 base, with 7 bases between them. CDR1 SGHNT and CDR2 YYREEE come from the germline V gene (reference sequence). CDR3 nucleotide sequence: TGTGCCAGCAGCTTGGACAGGGAGAACACTGAAGCTTTCTTT. Its protein product is CASSLDRENTEAFF.

This clone was recorded once. V is TRBV19 and J is TRBJ2-5, with 8 bases fitting TRBD1. V gave up 6 bases and J gave up 1 base; unmatched junction bases: 7. The CDR3 has 15 amino acids. Germline assignment: CDR1 LNHDA and CDR2 SQIVND (reference sequence). DNA for the CDR3: TGTGCCAGTAGCACCCCAGGGGGCAGCCAAGAGACCCAGTACTTC. Encoded protein: CASSTPGGSQETQYF. Complete variable domain (other parts from reference TRBV19 and TRBJ2-5): DGGITQSPKYLFRKEGQNVTLSCEQNLNHDAMYWYRQDPGQGLRLIYYSQIVNDFQKGDIAEGYSVSREKKESFPLTVTSAQKNPTAFYLCASSTPGGSQETQYFGPGTRLLVL.

V gene TRBV5-4 combines with J gene TRBJ1-1; unclear D gene. The ends were cut back, 0 bases at V and 1 base at J, with 10 bases in the middle. Per germline, CDR1 SGHNT and CDR2 YYREEE (reference sequence). The CDR3 spans 15 residues. CDR3: CASSLENSRNTEAFF. The CDR3 DNA follows: TGTGCCAGCAGCTTGGAGAACAGCCGGAACACTGAAGCTTTCTTT.

The chain recombines TRBV7-3 with TRBJ1-5; 9 bases match TRBD1. The CDR3 loop spans 15 amino acids. V lost 5 bases to trimming and J lost 2 bases; unmatched junction nucleotides: 4. Germline V lookup: CDR1 SGHTA, CDR2 FQGTGA. CDR3 sequence (DNA): TGTGCCAGCAGCCCCAGGACAGGGGGCAATCAGCCCCAGCATTTT. It is translated as CASSPRTGGNQPQHF.